This entry lists 2 T cell receptor beta chains sequenced from one sample in a study of beta chain features in type 1 diabetes (dated 2018 in TCRdb). Libraries were constructed by the immunoSEQ multiplex PCR assay. The entire amount of isolated RNA was reverse transcribed using the High Capacity cDNA Reverse Transcription Kit, so the sequenced TCRB transcripts were expressed ones. The source is immuneACCESS, and TCRdb retained only in-frame sequences with V and J called. Part of the clones is not carried over; for the studies checked, unresolved V genes explain less than half of this, and the remainder is unexplained. This sample has roughly 290,000 clones in its table, and 7% to 9% of those were observed once. 1% of the sample is in the top ten clones. Sequencing used central memory CD4+ T cells from blood. The source of these receptors is a woman in her late teens or twenties in good health.

The gene calls are TRBV4-2 and TRBJ2-5; 11 positions match TRBD1. The CDR3 is made up of 16 amino acids. Germline CDR1 and CDR2: LGHNA and YNFKEQ. The V and J ends lost 1 base and 4 bases, in that order; junction bases with no gene match: 5. The CDR3 is CASSQGPGTGGETQYF. CDR3 sequence (DNA): TGTGCCAGCAGCCAAGGACCCGGGACAGGGGGAGAGACCCAGTACTTC.

A few counts support this clone. This chain's CDR3 is CASSSRLADADTQYF. The CDR3 coding sequence is TGTGCCAGCAGCTCACGACTAGCTGATGCAGATACGCAGTATTTT. The chain links TRBV5-4 to TRBJ2-3; TRBD2 matches at 7 bases. Germline CDR1 and CDR2: SGHNT and YYREEE (reference sequence). The V segment lost 3 bases and the J segment 4 bases; nucleotides outside the gene matches: 8. This CDR3 is built from 15 residues.